Reported below is one TCR beta chain. Antigen specificity is unknown. Naive CD8 cells comprised CD45RO-negative, CCR7-positively selected cells, excluding terminally differentiated effector memory CD45RA+ cells. This sample is part of a study of shared clonotypes between healthy human individuals. Study-wide points: Relative to memory subsets, naive subsets generally showed larger estimated richness.

V lost 4 bases and J 5 bases, leaving 6 bases between the germline ends. The CDR3 is made up of 13 amino acids. Germline V CDR1 and CDR2: LGHNA, YSLEER. Here immunoSEQ multiplex PCR was the method, and the copy in TCRdb shows in-frame clones only, minus some. The sample lists about 2.1 million clones, about 93% occurring once. The TCR was taken from a man aged 18 to 29 in good health. Some clones in this sample may be carry-over from other donors' samples. The V gene is TRBV4-3, the J gene TRBJ2-6, with D unresolved. The sequencing sample was made of naive CD8+ T cells from PBMCs. CDR3 nucleotide sequence: TGCGCCAGCAGCCCCAACAGGGCCAACGTCCTGACTTTC. Its protein is CASSPNRANVLTF.